The T cell receptor beta chain described here comes from a study of human T cells and chemical hapten exposure (dated by TCRdb to the early 2020s). At the level of the whole study: For sensitization, 2% DPC in acetone was applied to a roughly 2 cm by roughly 2 cm area of upper inner arm skin. Throughout the approximately 24-week study period, patients were also given weekly therapeutic DPC doses on the scalp. Patch testing was performed on the upper back with Finn chambers containing 0.01% DPC, and the patch tests were scored after 6 days according to International Contact Dermatitis Research Group standards. The patient cohort, mostly female, included alopecia areata with under or over 50% scalp involvement, alopecia totalis and alopecia universalis. Libraries were pooled for sequencing, and per-sample TCR yields varied mainly because of small differences in library volumes within the pool. Peripheral blood TCR repertoire changes were tracked in vivo in alopecia patients during primary and secondary sensitization to the hapten diphenylcyclopropenone (DPC). Blood samples were taken from patients before sensitization (week 0) and at 2, 6 and about 24 weeks after DPC sensitization. Around 30 alopecia patients provided blood for TCR sequencing at one to four time points (pre-sensitization, 2, 6 and 24 weeks).

The time point label of this sample denotes: pre-sensitization, week 0. In light of the paper, this sample's treatment or condition label describes: therapeutic diphenylcyclopropenone sensitization with weekly scalp DPC. At every patch-test visit, the blood draw took place before the patch test was put on. Eligible patients were aged 18 to 70, diagnosed with alopecia, deemed suitable for DPC therapy, and excluded if pregnant. Total RNA was extracted from unfractionated whole blood that had been collected in Tempus Blood RNA tubes. On the study overall, not on this receptor specifically: Patch test score was positively correlated with the number of PT1 expanded TCRs, with significance at thresholds 8, 16 and 32 but not at 4. The number of TCRs above 1 in 1000 frequency did not change with DPC sensitization; there was no evidence of global repertoire structure alterations. Because all patients had alopecia, a presumed autoimmune disease, the immune response of the patients might differ from that of healthy individuals. After repeated subsampling, the strength of the expansion versus patch-test correlation and the threshold at which it became significant changed. Compared with pre-sensitization or healthy control sets, expanded TCRs formed significantly more large CDR3 similarity clusters, which is consistent with antigen-driven responses.

This clonotype was counted ten times or more. The specificity of this receptor is unknown. The sample holds no much larger clone one base away, and base qualities are not on file. As encoded in the germline V gene, CDR1 is MNHEY while CDR2 is SVGEGT. From its cysteine to its phenylalanine, the CDR3 spans 11 amino acids. This entry keeps only the CDR3 DNA: 33 bases, framed from base 1. Relative to germline, V is 8 bases shorter and J is 0 bases shorter, with 4 bases between their ends. Library preparation used RACE. Sequencer: NextSeq 500. During library preparation, unique molecular identifiers were attached to individual cDNA molecules so that TCRs could be counted quantitatively and reproducibly. For every blood RNA sample, sequencing covered both the TCR alpha and TCR beta chains. The study's own analysis went as follows. The median number of TCRs per sample was 95,638, ranging from roughly 20,000 to 700,000. The Decombinator software suite was used to annotate the V, J and CDR3 of the TCR reads. Every sample was subsampled to the same number of TCRs (28,000) for the PS versus PT1 abundance plots. Expanded TCRs were defined as absent before sensitization and observed at least eight times at the 2-week time point. The public sequencing data were trimmed at Q25 with fastp and processed into clonotypes with MiXCR by TCRdb, which kept only in-frame beta chains. Each CDR3 protein gets just one entry, which takes the most common genes and DNA from the rows behind it. These V and J calls are TCRdb output, not the study's own analysis. This sample gives tens of thousands of distinct CDR3 sequences in total; around 10% of them show up just once. The ten largest clonotypes hold around 4% of the sample.

The clonotype originates from a woman in her thirties or forties with alopecia areata. Some clones in this sample may be carry-over from other donors' samples. Recombination joined TRBV6-2 or TRBV6-3 with TRBJ1-2; the D gene lacks a confident call. This sample comprised whole blood, obtained in connection with sensitization to the hapten diphenylcyclopropenone (DPC). The CDR3 is CASAANYGYTF. The nucleotide sequence reads TGTGCCAGCGCGGCTAACTATGGCTACACCTTC.